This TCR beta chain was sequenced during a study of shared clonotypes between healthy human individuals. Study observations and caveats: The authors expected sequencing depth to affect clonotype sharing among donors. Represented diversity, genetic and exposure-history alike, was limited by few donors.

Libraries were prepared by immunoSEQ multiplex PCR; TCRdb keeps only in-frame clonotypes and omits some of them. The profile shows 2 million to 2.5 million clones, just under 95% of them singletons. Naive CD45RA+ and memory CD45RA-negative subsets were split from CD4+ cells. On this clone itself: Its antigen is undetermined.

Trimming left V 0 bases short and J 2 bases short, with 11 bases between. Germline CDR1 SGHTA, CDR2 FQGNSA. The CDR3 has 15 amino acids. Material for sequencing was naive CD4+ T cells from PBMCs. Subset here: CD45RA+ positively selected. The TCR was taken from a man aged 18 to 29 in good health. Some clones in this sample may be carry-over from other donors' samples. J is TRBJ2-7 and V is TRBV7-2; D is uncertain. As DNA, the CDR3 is TGTGCCAGCAGCTTAGCAGGCTATTTGCCCTACGAGCAGTACTTC. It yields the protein CASSLAGYLPYEQYF.